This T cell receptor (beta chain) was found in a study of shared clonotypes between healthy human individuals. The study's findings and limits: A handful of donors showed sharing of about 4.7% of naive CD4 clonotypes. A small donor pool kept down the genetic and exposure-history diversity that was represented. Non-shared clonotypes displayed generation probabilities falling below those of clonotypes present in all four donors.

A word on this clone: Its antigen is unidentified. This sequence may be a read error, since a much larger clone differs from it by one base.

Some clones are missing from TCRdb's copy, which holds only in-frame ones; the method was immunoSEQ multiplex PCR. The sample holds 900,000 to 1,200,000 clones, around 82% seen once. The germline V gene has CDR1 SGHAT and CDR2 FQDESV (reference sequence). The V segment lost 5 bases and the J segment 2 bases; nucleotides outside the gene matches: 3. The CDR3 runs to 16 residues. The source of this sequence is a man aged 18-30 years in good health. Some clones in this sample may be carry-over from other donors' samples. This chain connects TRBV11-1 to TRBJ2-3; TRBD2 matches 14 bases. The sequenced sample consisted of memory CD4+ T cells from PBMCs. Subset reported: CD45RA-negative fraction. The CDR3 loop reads CASSPGLAGVTDTQYF. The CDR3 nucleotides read TGTGCCAGCAGCCCGGGACTAGCGGGAGTCACAGATACGCAGTATTTT.